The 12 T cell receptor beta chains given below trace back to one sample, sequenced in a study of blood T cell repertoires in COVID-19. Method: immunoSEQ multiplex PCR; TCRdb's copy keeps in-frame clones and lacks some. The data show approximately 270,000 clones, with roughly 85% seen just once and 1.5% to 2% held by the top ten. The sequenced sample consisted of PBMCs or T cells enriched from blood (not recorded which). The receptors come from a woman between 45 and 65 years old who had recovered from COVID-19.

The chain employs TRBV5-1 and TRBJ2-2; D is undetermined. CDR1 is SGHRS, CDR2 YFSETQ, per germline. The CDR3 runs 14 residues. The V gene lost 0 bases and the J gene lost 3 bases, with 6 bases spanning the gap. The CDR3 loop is CASSLEAHTGELFF. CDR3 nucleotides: TGCGCCAGCAGCTTGGAAGCGCACACCGGGGAGCTGTTTTTT.

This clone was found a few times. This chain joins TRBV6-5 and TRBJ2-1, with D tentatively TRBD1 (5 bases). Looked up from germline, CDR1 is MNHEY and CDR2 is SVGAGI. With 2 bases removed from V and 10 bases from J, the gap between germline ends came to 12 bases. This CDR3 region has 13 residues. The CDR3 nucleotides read TGTGCCAGCAGTTACCTCGGACACACCGAGCAGTTCTTC. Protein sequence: CASSYLGHTEQFF.

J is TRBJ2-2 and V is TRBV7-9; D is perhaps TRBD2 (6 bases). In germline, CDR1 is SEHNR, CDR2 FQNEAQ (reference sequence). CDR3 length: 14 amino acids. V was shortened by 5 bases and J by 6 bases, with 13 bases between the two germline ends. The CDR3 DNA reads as TGTGCCAGCAGCAGACTAGGAGGGCCCGGGGAGCTGTTTTTT. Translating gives CASSRLGGPGELFF.

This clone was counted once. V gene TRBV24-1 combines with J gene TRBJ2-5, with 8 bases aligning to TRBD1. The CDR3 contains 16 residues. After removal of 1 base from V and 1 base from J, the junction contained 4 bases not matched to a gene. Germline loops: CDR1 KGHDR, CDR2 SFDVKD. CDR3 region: CATSDFLGTGQETQYF. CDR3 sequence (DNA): TGTGCCACCAGTGATTTCCTCGGGACAGGCCAAGAGACCCAGTACTTC.

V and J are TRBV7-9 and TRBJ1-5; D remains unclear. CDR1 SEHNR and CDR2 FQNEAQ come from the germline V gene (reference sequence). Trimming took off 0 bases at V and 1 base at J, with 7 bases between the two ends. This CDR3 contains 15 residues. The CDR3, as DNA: TGTGCCAGCAGCTTAGCTGAGGGCAGCAATCAGCCCCAGCATTTT. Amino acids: CASSLAEGSNQPQHF. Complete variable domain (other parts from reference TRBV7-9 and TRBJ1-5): DTGVSQNPRHKITKRGQNVTFRCDPISEHNRLYWYRQTLGQGPEFLTYFQNEAQLEKSRLLSDRFSAERPKGSFSTLEIQRTEQGDSAMYLCASSLAEGSNQPQHFGDGTRLSIL.

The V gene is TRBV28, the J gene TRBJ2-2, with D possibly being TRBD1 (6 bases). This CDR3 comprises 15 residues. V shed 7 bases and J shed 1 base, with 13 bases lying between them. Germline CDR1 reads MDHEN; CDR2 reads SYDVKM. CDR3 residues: CASKTGSMNTGELFF. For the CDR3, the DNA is TGTGCCAGCAAAACAGGGTCTATGAACACCGGGGAGCTGTTTTTT.

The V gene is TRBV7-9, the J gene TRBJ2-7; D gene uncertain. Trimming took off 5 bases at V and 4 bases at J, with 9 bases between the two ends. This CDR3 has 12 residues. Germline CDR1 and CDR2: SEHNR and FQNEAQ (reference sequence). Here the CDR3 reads CASSLEAYEQYF. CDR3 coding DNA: TGTGCCAGCAGCCTCGAGGCTTACGAGCAGTACTTC.

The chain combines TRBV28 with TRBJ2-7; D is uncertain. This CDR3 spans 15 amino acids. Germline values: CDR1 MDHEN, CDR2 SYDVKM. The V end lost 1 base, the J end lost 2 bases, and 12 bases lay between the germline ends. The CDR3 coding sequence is TGTGCCAGCAGTTTATCTCGACTTTTTACCTACGAGCAGTACTTC. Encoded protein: CASSLSRLFTYEQYF.

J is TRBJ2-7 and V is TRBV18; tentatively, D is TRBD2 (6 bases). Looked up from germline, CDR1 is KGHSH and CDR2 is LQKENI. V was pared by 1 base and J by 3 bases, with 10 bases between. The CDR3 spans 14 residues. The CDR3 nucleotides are TGTGCCAGCTCACCACGCGGGACCTTCTACGAGCAGTACTTC. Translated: CASSPRGTFYEQYF.

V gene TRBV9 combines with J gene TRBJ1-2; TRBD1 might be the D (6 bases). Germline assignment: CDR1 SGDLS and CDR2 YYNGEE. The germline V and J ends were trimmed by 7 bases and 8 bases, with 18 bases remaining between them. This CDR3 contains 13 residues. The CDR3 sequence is CASSRGAIEGYTF. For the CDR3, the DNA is TGTGCCAGCTCGCGGGGGGCGATAGAAGGCTACACCTTC.

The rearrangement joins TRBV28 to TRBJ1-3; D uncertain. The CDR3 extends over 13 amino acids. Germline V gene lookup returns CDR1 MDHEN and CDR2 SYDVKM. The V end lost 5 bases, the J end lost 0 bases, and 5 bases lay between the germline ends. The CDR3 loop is CASSPSSGNTIYF. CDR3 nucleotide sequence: TGTGCCAGCAGTCCATCCTCTGGAAACACCATATATTTT.

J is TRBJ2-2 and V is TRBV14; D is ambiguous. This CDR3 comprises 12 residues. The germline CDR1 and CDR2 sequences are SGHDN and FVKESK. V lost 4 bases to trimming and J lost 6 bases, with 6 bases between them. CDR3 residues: CASSPLAGELFF. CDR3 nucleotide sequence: TGTGCCAGCAGCCCCCTAGCCGGGGAGCTGTTTTTT.